These T cell receptor beta chains were read from a single sample in a study of Graves' ophthalmopathy and Graves' hyperthyroidism. TCRdb re-called the multiplex PCR reads through MiXCR, storing one row per CDR3 protein. The sample contains over a million distinct CDR3 sequences, 36% of which appear only once. Sequences were obtained from peripheral blood or thyroid tissue (not recorded which). The origin of the receptors is an adult man with Graves' hyperthyroidism. Each CDR3 is given with its conserved first and last residue.

TRBJ2-5 12 TRBV20-1 CSAQHPLGTQYF
TRBJ1-1 13 TRBV6-5 CASSYTGNTEAFF
TRBJ2-7 14 TRBV10-3 CASSSAVSSYEQYF
TRBJ2-6 12 TRBV29-1 CRGSAGANVLTF
TRBJ1-2 12 TRBV29-1 CTPPTENYGYTF
TRBJ2-2 12 TRBV29-1 CSVEVGTGELFF
TRBJ1-2 15 TRBV27 CASSRRTGFNYGYTF
TRBJ2-7 12 TRBV29-1 CSVAQESYEQYF
TRBJ2-7 19 TRBV7-2 CASSRTLTSGSPRPYEQYF
TRBJ2-5 13 TRBV6-1 CASSEGLAGTQYF
TRBJ2-7 15 TRBV5-4 CASSPGTSGIYGQYF
TRBJ1-1 15 TRBV19 CASSIVGQMNTEAFF
TRBJ1-2 13 TRBV10-2 CASWWDSDYGYTF
TRBJ2-2 14 TRBV12-3/TRBV12-4 CASSGRRGTGELFF
TRBJ1-4 15 TRBV12-3/TRBV12-4 CASSQGTGQREKLFF
TRBJ2-7 15 TRBV9 CASSEGGTPGHEQYF
TRBJ1-1 15 TRBV28 CASSWRTMVNTEAFF
TRBJ1-5 15 TRBV7-2 CASSWDSLSNQPQHF
TRBJ2-5 15 TRBV2 CASSEEATGPSTQYF
TRBJ2-7 15 TRBV10-3 CAISQTSGRLNEQYF
TRBJ2-7 15 TRBV7-2 CASSSPGLAGNEQYF
TRBJ1-2 13 TRBV9 CASSVEIRWNYTF
TRBJ1-6 16 TRBV10-2 CASSDSSRGYNSPLHF
TRBJ2-1 15 TRBV2 CARTSGRSSYNEQFF
TRBJ1-1 16 TRBV7-9 CASSYGLRGSDTEAFF
TRBJ1-5 15 TRBV5-1 CASSLFEGGNQPQHF
TRBJ2-2 17 TRBV7-2 CASSLGAGTTSTGELFF
TRBJ1-1 16 TRBV7-9 CASSLDLYRPNTEAFF
TRBJ2-2 15 TRBV5-1 CASSLVDSNTGELFF
TRBJ1-1 14 TRBV10-2 CASRLGGPNTEAFF
TRBJ2-7 16 TRBV15 CATSRAAGKGMDEQYF
TRBJ2-7 13 TRBV6-5 CASSDRNPYEQYF
TRBJ2-6 18 TRBV5-1 CASSIGAQSGSGANVLTF
TRBJ2-7 15 TRBV24-1 CATSGGQSPPYEQYF
TRBJ1-2 16 TRBV7-9 CASSPLAGQGVSGYTF
TRBJ1-5 15 TRBV19 CASSERTDSNQPQHF
TRBJ1-3 16 TRBV2 CASSEGGRGSGNTIYF
TRBJ1-1 14 TRBV6-1 CASSEAMVNTEAFF
TRBJ1-5 13 TRBV30 CAWSVDKVWPQHF
TRBJ1-1 11 TRBV19 CASMGQGAAFF
TRBJ1-2 15 TRBV4-3 CASSPRTADPYGYTF
TRBJ2-5 12 TRBV15 CATNRSPETQYF
TRBJ2-7 13 TRBV2 CASSDPGGYEQYF
TRBJ1-5 13 TRBV6-5 CASSYPGVQPQHF
TRBJ1-2 13 TRBV9 CASSVDSLRGYTF
TRBJ1-1 12 TRBV29-1 CSVEAELTEAFF
TRBJ2-5 12 TRBV10-3 CAISTGRETQYF
TRBJ1-2 15 TRBV20-1 CSAIYRERGTYGYTF
TRBJ1-1 17 TRBV7-2 CASSPRGWGSRNTEAFF
TRBJ1-6 18 TRBV9 CASSVGIGPQASNSPLHF
TRBJ2-2 18 TRBV11-2 CASSFPGTSGRSGGELFF
TRBJ2-5 14 TRBV7-9 CASRLGLAAETQYF
TRBJ2-7 18 TRBV6-6 CASSAATSGVGRSYEQYF
TRBJ2-2 19 TRBV11-1 CASSLIWNGLAANTGELFF
TRBJ1-4 15 TRBV7-9 CASSLEGPRGEKLFF
TRBJ2-7 9 TRBV7-2 CATRAEQYF
TRBJ1-1 14 TRBV12-3/TRBV12-4 CASTIGGRRTEAFF
TRBJ2-7 15 TRBV7-8 CASSSWTGDIYEQYF
TRBJ2-2 15 TRBV12-3/TRBV12-4 CASSFTRGLTGELFF